The 30 T cell receptor beta chains below come from one sample, sequenced in a study of T-cell memory formation after mild COVID-19. One entry per CDR3 protein results from TCRdb running MiXCR on the 5' RACE reads. The sample lists 400,000 to 450,000 distinct CDR3 sequences, more than 15% seen once, with approximately 21% in the top ten. Sequencing was carried out using PBMCs or a T cell subset sorted from them (not recorded which). Source of these receptors: a man aged 18 to 29 who had mild COVID-19 (a few samples of this study predate the infection). Cell type and time point are not known.

The J gene is TRBJ1-5, the V gene TRBV6-2 or TRBV6-3, with 7 bases identical to TRBD1. The CDR3 loop spans 14 amino acids. Losses at the gene ends were 7 bases for V and 4 bases for J; bases not matched to a gene: 7. Germline values: CDR1 MNHEY, CDR2 SVGEGT. CDR3 coding DNA: TGTGCCAGCAATACAGGGGATGGGAATCAGCCCCAGCATTTT. As protein: CASNTGDGNQPQHF.

A few counts support this clonotype. The chain links TRBV9 to TRBJ2-5, with 10 bases matching TRBD2. Germline CDR1 SGDLS, CDR2 YYNGEE. The V segment lost 4 bases and the J segment 4 bases; nucleotides outside the gene matches: 10. This CDR3 comprises 16 residues. In nucleotides, the CDR3 is TGTGCCAGCAGCTCACGCGGGGTAGCGGGGGGAGAGACCCAGTACTTC. This sequence encodes CASSSRGVAGGETQYF.

This clonotype was detected a few times. The gene calls are TRBV5-1 and TRBJ1-1; possibly TRBD1 for D (5 bases). From germline, CDR1 is SGHRS and CDR2 YFSETQ. V was clipped by 6 bases and J by 3 bases, with 15 bases between them. The CDR3 covers 14 residues. The CDR3 sequence: CASKGNQGDTEAFF. DNA for the CDR3: TGCGCCAGCAAAGGGAACCAAGGGGACACTGAAGCTTTCTTT.

The chain carries TRBV7-8 and TRBJ2-1; TRBD2 matches 9 bases. The CDR3 consists of 15 residues. In germline, CDR1 is SGHVS, CDR2 FQNEAQ. The J segment lost 8 bases and the V segment lost 4 bases, leaving 9 bases of the junction unmatched. CDR3 residues: CASSSRLAGRDEQFF. The CDR3 region has the DNA TGTGCCAGCAGCTCCCGGCTAGCGGGGAGAGATGAGCAGTTCTTC.

The rearrangement uses TRBV12-3 or TRBV12-4 and TRBJ2-3; D not resolved. CDR3 size: 17 residues. The ends were cut back, 7 bases at V and 0 bases at J, with 20 bases in the middle. The CDR3 sequence: CASITSLGFPSTDTQYF. CDR3 in DNA: TGTGCCAGCATTACTTCGTTGGGATTCCCTAGCACAGATACGCAGTATTTT.

V gene TRBV6-5 combines with J gene TRBJ1-5; the match to TRBD1 covers 7 bases. The CDR3 is 16 amino acids. V lost 6 bases, J lost 0 bases, and 8 bases stayed unmatched. Per the germline V gene, CDR1 is MNHEY and CDR2 is SVGAGI. The CDR3 spells CASRRTQGHSNQPQHF. CDR3 bases: TGTGCCAGCAGGAGAACACAGGGGCATAGCAATCAGCCCCAGCATTTT.

The V call is TRBV14, the J call TRBJ1-4; possible D gene TRBD1, 5 bases. Trimming took 7 bases from V and 2 from J, leaving 17 bases between them. This CDR3 spans 16 amino acids. Per germline, CDR1 SGHDN and CDR2 FVKESK. The CDR3 reads CASTTSWGSTNEKLFF. The CDR3 DNA follows: TGTGCCAGCACCACATCCTGGGGCAGTACTAATGAAAAACTGTTTTTT.

V usage is TRBV7-3 and J usage is TRBJ1-1; D is undetermined. The V gene's germline CDR1 is SGHTA and CDR2 FQGTGA. V was pared by 5 bases and J by 0 bases, with 13 bases between. This CDR3 comprises 15 residues. The CDR3 DNA sequence: TGTGCCAGCAGCCCCCGGAGGAGGCTGAACACTGAAGCTTTCTTT. It codes for CASSPRRRLNTEAFF.

This clonotype was observed a handful of times. The rearrangement links TRBV7-3 to TRBJ2-7; TRBD1 or TRBD2 may be the D gene (6 bases each). Germline V gene lookup returns CDR1 SGHTA and CDR2 FQGTGA. V dropped 8 bases and J dropped 7 bases, with 21 bases sitting between them. The CDR3 extends over 14 amino acids. The CDR3 DNA reads as TGTGCCAGCTCCCTAGGGGGAGGAGCCTGGGAGCAGTACTTC. Translated: CASSLGGGAWEQYF.

J is TRBJ1-2 and V is TRBV11-2; D perhaps matches TRBD1 (6 bases). This CDR3 has 15 residues. V lost 4 bases and J 0 bases, leaving 12 bases between the germline ends. CDR1 and CDR2 from the germline V gene are SGHAT and FQNNGV. DNA of the CDR3: TGTGCCAGCAGCTCCTCAGGGGCCACTAACTATGGCTACACCTTC. Its translation: CASSSSGATNYGYTF.

V gene TRBV6-2 or TRBV6-3 combines with J gene TRBJ1-2; 7 positions match TRBD1. Unmatched junction bases numbered 5, after V lost 6 bases and J lost 4 bases. This CDR3 is 13 amino acids long. Germline CDR1 MNHEY, CDR2 SVGEGT. CDR3 in DNA: TGTGCCAGCAGGGGACAGATCCTCTATGGCTACACCTTC. It codes for CASRGQILYGYTF.

The sample holds a few counts of this clonotype. The genes are TRBV3-1 and TRBJ1-5; the D gene is possibly TRBD1 (6 bases). CDR1 and CDR2 (germline): LGHDT, YNNKEL (reference sequence). The CDR3 has 14 amino acids. The V end lost 3 bases, the J end lost 4 bases, and 10 bases lay between the germline ends. The CDR3 reads CASSQGTRNQPQHF. The CDR3 coding sequence is TGTGCCAGCAGCCAGGGGACACGGAATCAGCCCCAGCATTTT. The full variable domain, rest sourced from reference TRBV3-1 and TRBJ1-5, is DTAVSQTPKYLVTQMGNDKSIKCEQNLGHDTMYWYKQDSKKFLKIMFSYNNKELIINETVPNRFSPKSPDKAHLNLHINSLELGDSAVYFCASSQGTRNQPQHFGDGTRLSIL.

This clonotype has only a few counts. The rearrangement joins TRBV10-3 to TRBJ1-5, with 8 bases that match TRBD1. From germline, CDR1 is ENHRY and CDR2 SYGVKD. V was pared by 4 bases and J by 6 bases, with 5 bases of the junction left unmatched. The CDR3 runs 14 residues. The CDR3 sequence is CAISAGQEPQPQHF. The CDR3 region has the DNA TGTGCCATCAGTGCGGGACAGGAACCTCAGCCCCAGCATTTT.

The genes are TRBV10-3 and TRBJ1-1, with D perhaps TRBD1 (5 bases). This CDR3 comprises 13 residues. V dropped 3 bases and J dropped 8 bases, with 13 bases sitting between them. From germline, CDR1 is ENHRY and CDR2 SYGVKD. The CDR3 loop is CAISEMAWGEAFF. Here the CDR3 DNA reads TGTGCCATCAGTGAAATGGCGTGGGGGGAAGCTTTCTTT.

In its sample, this clonotype was seen a few times. This chain links TRBV5-4 with TRBJ1-1; possibly TRBD1 for D (5 bases). Trimming cost V 0 bases and J 0 bases, with 15 bases left between them. This CDR3 spans 17 amino acids. Germline loops: CDR1 SGHNT, CDR2 YYREEE (reference sequence). This CDR3 reads CASSLEGNVGMNTEAFF. The CDR3 region has the DNA TGTGCCAGCAGCTTGGAGGGGAATGTAGGAATGAACACTGAAGCTTTCTTT.

This clonotype came up a few times. V and J are TRBV13 and TRBJ2-7; TRBD1 agrees at 9 bases. This CDR3 spans 17 amino acids. The germline V gene encodes CDR1 PRHDT and CDR2 FYEKMQ (reference sequence). V lost 5 bases and J lost 4; bases outside the gene matches: 15. For the CDR3, the DNA is TGTGCCAGCAGCGCGGGGATGGGGACAGGGTTTTCGTACGAGCAGTACGTC. Encoded protein: CASSAGMGTGFSYEQYV.

This clonotype has ten or more counts. The V gene is TRBV4-1, the J gene TRBJ1-1; D gene unclear. This CDR3 is built from 14 residues. The germline CDR1 and CDR2 sequences are MGHRA and YSYEKL. V lost 1 base and J lost 1, with 7 bases in between. The CDR3 DNA sequence: TGCGCCAGCAGCCAAGCAGAGGGGAACACTGAAGCTTTCTTT. It specifies CASSQAEGNTEAFF.

The rearrangement uses TRBV5-1 and TRBJ2-7, with TRBD1 identical over 7 bases. This CDR3 region has 14 residues. J gave up 6 bases and V 4 bases, and 10 bases lay outside the gene matches. Germline V gene lookup returns CDR1 SGHRS and CDR2 YFSETQ. CDR3 sequence: CASSPGTEFSEQYV. CDR3 nucleotide sequence: TGCGCCAGCAGCCCCGGGACAGAGTTTTCCGAGCAGTACGTC.

This clonotype occurred a few times. V and J are TRBV6-1 and TRBJ1-2, with D maybe TRBD1 (6 bases). The germline V and J ends were trimmed by 4 bases and 4 bases, with 16 bases remaining between them. The CDR3 sequence is 15 residues long. Germline V gene sequence: CDR1 MNHNS, CDR2 SASEGT. The CDR3 nucleotides read TGTGCCAGCAGTGGGGCCCGTCGGACAGTCTATGGCTACACCTTC. This gives the protein CASSGARRTVYGYTF.

This clonotype was recorded a few times. The gene calls are TRBV7-3 and TRBJ1-1; D not certain. CDR1 and CDR2 from the germline V gene are SGHTA and FQGTGA. The V end was cut by 0 bases, the J end by 2 bases, with 16 bases between. This CDR3 comprises 17 residues. The CDR3 coding sequence is TGTGCCAGCAGCTTAACTATTCGGCGGGTCACAAACACTGAAGCTTTCTTT. This codes for CASSLTIRRVTNTEAFF.

In this sample, this clonotype turned up a few times. V and J are TRBV6-2 or TRBV6-3 and TRBJ1-3, with D unresolved. Trimming shortened V by 2 bases and J by 0 bases, and 8 bases separated the two germline ends. Per germline, CDR1 MNHEY and CDR2 SVGEGT. CDR3 length: 15 residues. As DNA, the CDR3 is TGTGCCAGCAGTTACGGGCGGATCTCTGGAAACACCATATATTTT. Amino acids: CASSYGRISGNTIYF.

A few counts support this clonotype. V usage is TRBV29-1 and J usage is TRBJ2-2; 11 bases are a match to TRBD1. V dropped 6 bases and J dropped 4; count of bases not matched to a gene: 10. Looked up from germline, CDR1 is SQVTM and CDR2 is ANQGSEA. The CDR3 runs 16 residues. CDR3 region: CSVLDRGREGTGELFF. The DNA of the CDR3 is TGCAGCGTGTTGGACAGGGGGCGAGAGGGCACCGGGGAGCTGTTTTTT.

The chain carries TRBV6-5 and TRBJ1-1, with 7 bases lining up with TRBD1. The CDR3 sequence is 14 residues long. The V and J ends lost 6 bases and 3 bases, in that order; junction bases with no gene match: 7. CDR1 is MNHEY and CDR2 is SVGAGI in the germline V gene. This chain's CDR3 is CASRSGQADTEAFF. The CDR3 bases are TGTGCCAGCAGATCTGGACAGGCTGACACTGAAGCTTTCTTT.

V and J are TRBV14 and TRBJ2-3; no clear D. Trimming removed 1 base from V and 4 bases from J, with 6 bases in between. The CDR3 spans 13 residues. CDR1 and CDR2 from the germline V gene are SGHDN and FVKESK. The CDR3 nucleotides are TGTGCCAGCAGCCAAGGCAGGCCAGATACGCAGTATTTT. Translated: CASSQGRPDTQYF.

J is TRBJ2-5 and V is TRBV9, with a possible D match to TRBD2 (5 bases). Germline loops: CDR1 SGDLS, CDR2 YYNGEE. The germline V and J ends were trimmed by 4 bases and 3 bases, with 19 bases remaining between them. The CDR3 runs 16 residues. The CDR3 protein is CASSQSRQVREETQYF. CDR3 coding DNA: TGTGCCAGCAGCCAAAGCCGCCAGGTGAGGGAAGAGACCCAGTACTTC.

This clonotype came up many times. The gene calls are TRBV7-9 and TRBJ2-7; D assignment may be TRBD1 or TRBD2 (5 bases each). Trimming removed 4 bases at V and 1 base at J, with 14 bases between. The germline V gene encodes CDR1 SEHNR and CDR2 FQNEAQ (reference sequence). This CDR3 is built from 15 residues. CDR3 sequence reads: CASSSGMGESYEQYF. CDR3 coding DNA: TGTGCCAGCAGCTCTGGAATGGGGGAGTCCTACGAGCAGTACTTC.

Only a few counts were recorded for this clonotype. V gene TRBV4-3 combines with J gene TRBJ2-3; no definite D call. Germline V CDR1 and CDR2: LGHNA, YSLEER. The CDR3 covers 16 residues. V gave up 0 bases and J gave up 6 bases, with 16 bases separating them. The CDR3 DNA reads as TGCGCCAGCAGCCAAGAGTTAATGAACTTGGGGGATACGCAGTATTTT. It translates to CASSQELMNLGDTQYF.

V is TRBV4-3 and J is TRBJ2-1; D gene ambiguous. The V end lost 1 base, the J end lost 7 bases, and 17 bases lay between the germline ends. The CDR3 has 16 residues. Germline-derived CDR1 and CDR2 are LGHNA and YSLEER. The CDR3 coding sequence is TGCGCCAGCAGCCAAGTAAGATTTGTGGACCTTAATGAGCAGTTCTTC. It translates to CASSQVRFVDLNEQFF.

On this clonotype: Likely a read error: the CDR3 ends without its conserved phenylalanine or tryptophan. The chain employs TRBV27 and TRBJ2-5, with TRBD2 identical over 8 bases. The CDR3 has 13 amino acids. J gave up 2 bases and V 8 bases, and 4 bases lay outside the gene matches. Germline lookup yields CDR1 MNHEY and CDR2 SMNVEV (reference sequence). CDR3 sequence (DNA): TGTGCCAGCGGAGGACTAGCACAAGAGACCCAGTACTTA. Protein product: CASGGLAQETQYL.

The chain is built from TRBV19 and TRBJ1-5, with no clear D. This CDR3 is 17 amino acids long. V was trimmed by 4 bases and J by 2 bases, leaving 18 bases between them. The germline CDR1 and CDR2 sequences are LNHDA and SQIVND (reference sequence). The CDR3 protein is CASSTQSSSTGNQPQHF. For the CDR3, the DNA is TGTGCCAGTAGTACCCAATCCAGCTCGACGGGCAATCAGCCCCAGCATTTT.